This T cell receptor (beta chain) was profiled in a study of monozygotic twins with inflammatory bowel disease (dated by TCRdb to about 2019). For context, the study as a whole: In total, roughly 30 monozygotic twin pairs made up the full study: 19 Danish pairs, all IBD-discordant, plus nine German pairs, of which four were IBD-concordant and five were IBD-discordant. Each individual had, on average, about 151 000 unique TCRalpha sequences and 181 000 unique TCRbeta sequences available for analysis. The search for disease-associated traits relied mainly on comparing IBD patients with their genetically identical healthy co-twins within discordant pairs. What the study reported, not specific to this receptor: The results gave no support for a single strong signal or clonotype linked to IBD. A decrease in TCRbeta repertoire diversity, as measured by inverse Simpson index, was observed in IBD patients compared with their healthy co-twins. Repertoire similarity did not differ between concordant and discordant twins, which could be due to limited statistical power. The analysis was unable to tell different T cell subtypes apart. Compared with healthy twins, IBD patients shared fewer clonotypes with other individuals, and the difference was most pronounced in patients with signs of disease activity. Differing immunosuppressive treatments among patients may have added background noise and inter-individual variability to the repertoires.

In the case of this clonotype: No cognate antigen has been identified for it.

An approximately 2.5 ml peripheral blood sample was drawn into PAXgene tubes per donor and stored at -80°C. Total RNA was isolated from whole blood with the PAXgene blood miRNA kit on an automated QIAcube, without T cell sorting. Peripheral blood from monozygotic twin pairs, either concordant or discordant for inflammatory bowel disease, underwent deep TCRalpha and TCRbeta repertoire profiling that used unique molecular barcoding. Smoking habits were recorded for all twin pairs, and individuals were classified as current, former or never smokers. Preparation of the library involved 5' RACE. Preparation of each TCR library used 3,500 to 4,500 ng of total RNA. For each sample, cDNA synthesis with SMARTScribe reverse transcriptase was split into eight separate reactions. During cDNA synthesis, template switching was used to introduce unique molecular identifiers that contained a 6-nucleotide sample barcode. Amplification of TCRalpha and TCRbeta cDNA involved two nested PCRs of 16 and 9 cycles, and each PCR was followed by bead purification. Before amplification, cDNA was treated with uracil DNA-glycosylase and purified using the QIAquick PCR purification kit. The second PCR added Illumina TruSeq-compatible adapters along with sample-specific barcodes. TapeStation and Qubit were used to check library quality and concentration, and around 5.3 ng of each library was pooled. Pooled libraries were sequenced on an Illumina HiSeq2500 single-index Rapid Run with 2 x 100 bp reads and custom sequencing primers. Under the source paper's analysis protocol: MiGEC version 1.2.6 was used for UMI-based consensus assembly, which corrected PCR and sequencing errors. V(D)J alignment, clonotype assembly and CDR3 extraction were performed with MiXCR version 2.1.1. To normalise gene usage, clonotype sharing and MAIT/NKT TCR abundance, the top 1000, 10 000 and 20 000 clonotypes in each sample were analysed. After downsampling to 27 000 UMIs, diversity was calculated as the inverse Simpson index using the vegan R package. Paired Mann-Whitney U tests on discordant twin pairs were used, with Benjamini-Hochberg multiple-testing correction. TCRdb reprocessed the reads and assigns one entry to each CDR3 protein sequence, leaving out DNA. The V and J calls were not made by the authors but by TCRdb's processing. The table for this sample lists 80,000 or so distinct CDR3 sequences. The top ten constitute about 7.4% of the sample.

Based on the germline V gene, the CDR1 and CDR2 sequences are SGHTA and FQGNSA. Taken from cysteine to phenylalanine, the CDR3 has 14 residues. No DNA has been recorded. The sequence links TRBV7-2 to TRBJ1-5. The clonotype was recovered from a human donor with ulcerative colitis or Crohn's disease, or a healthy co-twin of an affected twin (not recorded which). Sequences were obtained from blood. The CDR3 loop reads CASSLGGRFQPQHF.